The entry that follows covers one TCR beta chain sequence. Antigen specificity is unknown. CDR1 is SGHDN and CDR2 is FVKESK in the germline V gene. This CDR3 region has 16 residues. The junction had 3 bases not matched to a gene; V was cut back by 0 bases and J by 2 bases. The entry originates in a study of T cell responses to AZD1222 COVID-19 vaccine. Here immunoSEQ multiplex PCR was the method, and the copy in TCRdb shows in-frame clones only, minus some. The sample shows under 200,000 clones, 85% to 95% of them seen only once. The study's findings and limits: Repertoire sampling happened only post peak T cell response.

The chain employs TRBV14 and TRBJ2-1, with 8 bases identical to TRBD2. Sequencing was performed on peripheral blood, taken on day 0 of AZD1222 vaccination. The clonotype was recovered from an adult in good health. The chain's CDR3 is CASSQEAGGAYNEQFF. In DNA form, the CDR3 reads TGTGCCAGCAGCCAAGAGGCGGGGGGAGCCTACAATGAGCAGTTCTTC.